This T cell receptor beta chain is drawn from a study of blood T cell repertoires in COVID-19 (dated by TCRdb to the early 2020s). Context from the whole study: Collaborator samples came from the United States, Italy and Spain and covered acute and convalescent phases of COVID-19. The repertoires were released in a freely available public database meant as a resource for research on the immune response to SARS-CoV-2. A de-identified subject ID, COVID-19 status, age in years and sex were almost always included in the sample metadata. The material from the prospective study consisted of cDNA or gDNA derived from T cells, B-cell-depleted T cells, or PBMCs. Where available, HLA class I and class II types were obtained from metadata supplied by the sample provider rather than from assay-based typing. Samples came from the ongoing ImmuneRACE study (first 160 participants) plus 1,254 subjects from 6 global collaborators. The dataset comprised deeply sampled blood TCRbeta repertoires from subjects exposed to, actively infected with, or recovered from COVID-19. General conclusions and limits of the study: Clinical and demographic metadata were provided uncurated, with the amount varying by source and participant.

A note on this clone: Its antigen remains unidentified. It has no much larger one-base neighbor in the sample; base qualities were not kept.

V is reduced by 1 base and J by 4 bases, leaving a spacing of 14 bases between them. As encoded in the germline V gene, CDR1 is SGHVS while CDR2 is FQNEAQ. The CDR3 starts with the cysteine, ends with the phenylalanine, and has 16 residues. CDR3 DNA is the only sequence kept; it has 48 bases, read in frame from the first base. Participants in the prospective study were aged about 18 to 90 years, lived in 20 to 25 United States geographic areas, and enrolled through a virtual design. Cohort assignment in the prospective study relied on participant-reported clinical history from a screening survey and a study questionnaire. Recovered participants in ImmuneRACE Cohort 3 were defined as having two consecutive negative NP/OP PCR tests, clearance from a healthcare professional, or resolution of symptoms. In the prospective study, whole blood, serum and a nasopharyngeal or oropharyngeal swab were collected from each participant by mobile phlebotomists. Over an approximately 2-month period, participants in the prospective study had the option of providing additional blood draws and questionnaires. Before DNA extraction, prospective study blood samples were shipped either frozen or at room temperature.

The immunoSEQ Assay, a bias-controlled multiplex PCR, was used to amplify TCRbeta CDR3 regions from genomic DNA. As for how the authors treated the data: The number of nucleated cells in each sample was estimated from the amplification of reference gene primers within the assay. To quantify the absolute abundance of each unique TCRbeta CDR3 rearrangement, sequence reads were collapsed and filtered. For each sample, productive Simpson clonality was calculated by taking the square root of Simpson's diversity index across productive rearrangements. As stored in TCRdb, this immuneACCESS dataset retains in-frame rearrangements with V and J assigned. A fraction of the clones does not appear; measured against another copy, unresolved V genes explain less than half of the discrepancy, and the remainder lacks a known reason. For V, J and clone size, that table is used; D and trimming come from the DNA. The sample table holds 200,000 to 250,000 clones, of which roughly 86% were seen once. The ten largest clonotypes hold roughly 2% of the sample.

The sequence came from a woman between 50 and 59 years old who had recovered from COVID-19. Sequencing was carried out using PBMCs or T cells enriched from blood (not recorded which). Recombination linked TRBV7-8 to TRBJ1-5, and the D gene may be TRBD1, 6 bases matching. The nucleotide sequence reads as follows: TGTGCCAGCAGCTTAGAACGGCACAGGGCAAATCAGCCCCAGCATTTT. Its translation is CASSLERHRANQPQHF.